The sequence of this T cell receptor beta chain was determined in a study of immune heterogeneity within non-small cell lung tumors. A multiplex PCR containing 32 V primers and 13 J primers was used to amplify TCR beta CDR3. A single record per CDR3 protein comes from TCRdb applying MiXCR to the multiplex PCR reads. The sample records over 25,000 distinct CDR3 sequences, around 30% being singletons. This clonotype was counted many times. Its antigen is undetermined. Overall study results and limits: Identical dominant CDR3 beta clonotypes were found recurring across a patient's tumor sites, along with site-unique high-frequency clones.

The starting template was genomic DNA from bulk tumor, approximately 630 ng per sample. Each primary tumor yielded several biopsies, collected far apart from one another at surgery. The cohort was untreated, with newly diagnosed non-small cell lung cancer undergoing curative surgery. Newly diagnosed non-small cell lung cancer patients undergoing curative-intent surgery served as donors. The TCR was taken from a man between 40 and 49 years old with non-small cell lung cancer. The specimen sequenced was lung tumor tissue.

The CDR3 region has the DNA TGCAGTGCTAGAGATCCAGCGAACACCGGGGAGCTGTTTTTT. Protein sequence: CSARDPANTGELFF. This chain links TRBV20-1 with TRBJ2-2; D unclear. In germline, CDR1 is DFQATT, CDR2 SNEGSKA (reference sequence). The length of the CDR3 is 14 residues. Trimming took off 0 bases at V and 0 bases at J, with 5 bases between the two ends.